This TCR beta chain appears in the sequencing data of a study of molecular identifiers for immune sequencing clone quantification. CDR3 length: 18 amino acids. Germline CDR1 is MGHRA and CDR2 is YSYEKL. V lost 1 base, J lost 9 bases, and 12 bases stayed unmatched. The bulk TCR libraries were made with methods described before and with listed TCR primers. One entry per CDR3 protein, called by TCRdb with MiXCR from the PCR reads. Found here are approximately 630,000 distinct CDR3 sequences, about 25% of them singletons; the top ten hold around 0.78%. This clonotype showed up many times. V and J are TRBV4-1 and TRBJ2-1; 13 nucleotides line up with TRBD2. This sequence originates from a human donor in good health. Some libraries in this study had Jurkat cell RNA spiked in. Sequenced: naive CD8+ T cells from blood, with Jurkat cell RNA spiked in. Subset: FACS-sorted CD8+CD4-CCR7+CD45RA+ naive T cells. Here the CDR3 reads CASSQAASLAGGRREQFF. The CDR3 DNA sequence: TGCGCCAGCAGCCAAGCCGCTTCACTAGCGGGGGGGCGGCGTGAGCAGTTCTTC.